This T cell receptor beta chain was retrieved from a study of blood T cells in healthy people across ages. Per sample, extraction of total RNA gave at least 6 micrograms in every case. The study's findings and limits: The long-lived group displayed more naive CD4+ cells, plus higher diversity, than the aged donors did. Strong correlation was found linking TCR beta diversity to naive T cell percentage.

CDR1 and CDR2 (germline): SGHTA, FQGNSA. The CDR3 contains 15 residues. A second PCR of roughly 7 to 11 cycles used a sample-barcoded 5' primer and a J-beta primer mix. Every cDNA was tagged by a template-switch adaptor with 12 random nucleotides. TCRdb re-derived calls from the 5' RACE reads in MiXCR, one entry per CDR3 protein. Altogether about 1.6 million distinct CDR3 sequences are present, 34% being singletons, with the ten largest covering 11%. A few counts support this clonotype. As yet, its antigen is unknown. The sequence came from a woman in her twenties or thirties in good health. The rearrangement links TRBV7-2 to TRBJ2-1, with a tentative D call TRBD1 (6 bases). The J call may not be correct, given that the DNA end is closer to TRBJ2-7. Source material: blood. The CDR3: CASSYSGTIGNEQYF. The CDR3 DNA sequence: TGTGCCAGCAGCTACTCCGGGACAATCGGTAACGAGCAGTACTTC.